A selection of T cell receptor beta chains follows, all from one sample in a study of response to subunit inactivated influenza vaccine. One entry per CDR3 protein results from TCRdb running MiXCR on the RT-PCR reads. The sample includes hundreds of thousands of distinct CDR3 sequences, 12% of them seen just once. Sequencing was performed on non-naive T cells sorted from PBMCs, taken approximately 15 days before vaccination. These receptors originate from a man over 45 who received an inactivated influenza vaccine. Both conserved end residues are part of each CDR3. Each record gives: CDR3 DNA, CDR3 protein, D gene, clone size, J gene, V gene. The D gene is left open where the match is weak. Only part of the rows carry a size: once, few, many, or a class if the clone is expanded.

TGTGCCAGCAGAAGTAGGGCTGAAGCTTTCTTT | CASRSRAEAFF | . | . | TRBJ1-1 | TRBV28
TGTGCCAGTAATAGGGGACAGGTGACAGATACGCAGTATTTT | CASNRGQVTDTQYF | TRBD1 | few | TRBJ2-3 | TRBV6-2/TRBV6-3
TGCAGTGCTAGAGGGGGCAGTTCGTACGAGCAGTACTTC | CSARGGSSYEQYF | . | few | TRBJ2-7 | TRBV20-1
TGCGCCAGCAGAATTTCCCCAGGGGATTATTCACCCCTCCACTTT | CASRISPGDYSPLHF | . | . | TRBJ1-6 | TRBV5-1
TGTGCCAGCAGAGGACCCGGGGAGACCCAGTACTTC | CASRGPGETQYF | . | . | TRBJ2-5 | TRBV2
TGCGCCAGCAGCTTGGAAGGGTGGACAGATACGCAGTATTTT | CASSLEGWTDTQYF | . | many | TRBJ2-3 | TRBV5-1
TGTGCCAGCAGGAACTGGCGGGGGGGGGCCACTGGCACAGATACGCAGTATTTT | CASRNWRGGATGTDTQYF | TRBD2 | . | TRBJ2-3 | TRBV6-1
TGCGCCAGCAGCTCGACTAGCGGGATGGCCGGGGAGCTGTTTTTT | CASSSTSGMAGELFF | TRBD2 | many | TRBJ2-2 | TRBV5-1
TGTGCCAGCAGCTTAGTGTCCAACAACAATGAGCAGTTCTTC | CASSLVSNNNEQFF | . | . | TRBJ2-1 | TRBV7-2
TGCGCCAGCAGCCAAGAAATTCGAGAGACCCAGTACTTC | CASSQEIRETQYF | . | few | TRBJ2-5 | TRBV4-1
TGCAGTGCTAGAAAGCCTAGCGGAACCTACGAGCAGTACTTC | CSARKPSGTYEQYF | TRBD2 | . | TRBJ2-7 | TRBV20-1
TGTGCCAGCAGCCAAGATCTATCCGGCTCTGGAAACACCATATATTTT | CASSQDLSGSGNTIYF | . | few | TRBJ1-3 | TRBV3-1
TGCGCCAGCAGTCAAGTTGGGACAGGCACTGAAGCTTTCTTT | CASSQVGTGTEAFF | TRBD1 | . | TRBJ1-1 | TRBV5-1
TGTGCCATCAGTGAGTCGCGGGGCGGAAATGAGCAGTTCTTC | CAISESRGGNEQFF | . | many | TRBJ2-1 | TRBV10-3
TGTGCCATCCACCAAACCGGGACAGGGGGCGAGCAGTACTTC | CAIHQTGTGGEQYF | TRBD1 | . | TRBJ2-7 | TRBV28
TGTGCCAGCCACGGCGCCGGGACAGGGGACTACAATGAGCAGTTCTTC | CASHGAGTGDYNEQFF | TRBD1 | few | TRBJ2-1 | TRBV2
TGTGCCAGCAGCCAGGATCCGGGACAGGGAGCTACGCAGTATTTT | CASSQDPGQGATQYF | TRBD1 | many | TRBJ2-3 | TRBV3-1
TGTGCCAGCAAGCTCAACACTGAAGCTTTCTTT | CASKLNTEAFF | . | many | TRBJ1-1 | TRBV2
TGTGCCAGCTGGGAATACGAGCAGTACTTC | CASWEYEQYF | . | many | TRBJ2-7 | TRBV27
TGCAGCCCCGGACCGAGCAGCTCCTACAATGAGCAGTTCTTC | CSPGPSSSYNEQFF | . | few | TRBJ2-1 | TRBV20-1
TGCGCCAGCAGCCCCGGACAGGGGGCCCACGAGCAGTACTTC | CASSPGQGAHEQYF | TRBD1 | few | TRBJ2-7 | TRBV5-1
TGTGCCAGCAGTTACTCCAGACCTAGCACAGATACGCAGTATTTT | CASSYSRPSTDTQYF | . | . | TRBJ2-3 | TRBV6-5
TGTGCCAGCAGTTTTGGCACCTTGGCCTACAATGAGCAGTTCTTC | CASSFGTLAYNEQFF | . | many | TRBJ2-1 | TRBV28
TGTGCCAGCAGTCGGGACACGGGGAATGAGCAGTTCTTC | CASSRDTGNEQFF | . | many | TRBJ2-1 | TRBV28
TGTGCCAGCAGTTACGAAAGCGGGACGGGCGGGGAGCTGTTTTTT | CASSYESGTGGELFF | TRBD2 | few | TRBJ2-2 | TRBV12-3/TRBV12-4
TGTGCCAGCAGCGCAGGGTCAGAGACCCAGTACTTC | CASSAGSETQYF | . | many | TRBJ2-5 | TRBV7-9
TGCGCCAGCAGCTTGCGCAGGCCCGACTACGAGCAGTACTTC | CASSLRRPDYEQYF | . | . | TRBJ2-7 | TRBV5-1
TGTGCCAGCAGCCCCAGCTTAACAACTAACTATGGCTACACCTTC | CASSPSLTTNYGYTF | . | . | TRBJ1-2 | TRBV7-2
TGTGCCAGCAGTGGACTAGCTGGTTTGGCCCAGTACTTC | CASSGLAGLAQYF | TRBD2 | . | TRBJ2-5 | TRBV12-3/TRBV12-4
TGCGCCAGCAGCTTGTGGGACAGGGCTTGGAGGAACACTGAAGCTTTCTTT | CASSLWDRAWRNTEAFF | TRBD1 | . | TRBJ1-1 | TRBV5-1
TGCGCCAGCAGCCAGAGACCGGAACTGGACTCCTACGAGCAGTACTTC | CASSQRPELDSYEQYF | . | . | TRBJ2-7 | TRBV4-3
TGCAGTGCTAGAGGGACAAGGGACGAGACCCAGTACTTC | CSARGTRDETQYF | . | few | TRBJ2-5 | TRBV20-1
TGTGCCAGCAGCCCTAGACTAGCGACCGAGCAGTACTTC | CASSPRLATEQYF | TRBD2 | many | TRBJ2-7 | TRBV3-1
TGTGCCAGCTCACCACCGTTTCTGGTTCGGACAGGGCCCTACGAGCAGTACTTC | CASSPPFLVRTGPYEQYF | TRBD1 | many | TRBJ2-7 | TRBV18
TGTGCCAGCAGCTGGGCCCTGCAGTATACGCAGTATTTT | CASSWALQYTQYF | . | many | TRBJ2-3 | TRBV7-2
TGTGCCAGCTCGGGGACCTCTAACACCGGGGAGCTGTTTTTT | CASSGTSNTGELFF | . | . | TRBJ2-2 | TRBV18
TGTGCCAGCAGTGATCCTCTTGACCGGACCCACCAAGAGACCCAGTACTTC | CASSDPLDRTHQETQYF | . | few | TRBJ2-5 | TRBV25-1
TGTGCCAGTAGTATGTTACAGGGCCACGAGCAGTACTTC | CASSMLQGHEQYF | . | few | TRBJ2-7 | TRBV19
TGCAGTGCTAGAAGCCCTGGAGATACGCAGTATTTT | CSARSPGDTQYF | . | many | TRBJ2-3 | TRBV20-1
TGTGCCAGCAGCCAAGATAGGGTTGGCTACGAGCAGTACTTC | CASSQDRVGYEQYF | . | . | TRBJ2-7 | TRBV3-1
TGTGCCAGCAGCGCCACTCTTCGGAGGGAGCAGTACTTC | CASSATLRREQYF | . | . | TRBJ2-7 | TRBV7-2
TGTGCCAGCAGCCAAGGGCAGCGGACGATTGGCTACACCTTC | CASSQGQRTIGYTF | . | once | TRBJ1-2 | TRBV14
TGTGCCAGCAGACAGGATCGCTCTGGGGCCAACGTCCTGACTTTC | CASRQDRSGANVLTF | . | few | TRBJ2-6 | TRBV2
TGCAGTGCTAGAGGAGGCGGGAGAAGCTCCTACAATGAGCAGTTCTTC | CSARGGGRSSYNEQFF | TRBD2 | many | TRBJ2-1 | TRBV20-1
TGTGCCACCCGTCTCGACGGCCACTATGGCTACACCTTC | CATRLDGHYGYTF | . | . | TRBJ1-2 | TRBV6-2/TRBV6-3
TGTGCCAGCTCACGCCGGACGCAAGAAGTAGGGTCCTACGAGCAGTACTTC | CASSRRTQEVGSYEQYF | . | . | TRBJ2-7 | TRBV18
TGCAGTGCTAGAGAACAGGGGAGGGATTCACCCCTCCACTTT | CSAREQGRDSPLHF | TRBD1 | few | TRBJ1-6 | TRBV20-1
TGTGCCAGCAGCTTAGGGCTGAACACAGATACGCAGTATTTT | CASSLGLNTDTQYF | . | few | TRBJ2-3 | TRBV7-2
TGTGCCAGCAGCTTAGGGGGACAGGGCATAGGTTCACCCCTCCACTTT | CASSLGGQGIGSPLHF | TRBD1 | few | TRBJ1-6 | TRBV7-2
TGCGCCAGCAGCCAAGACGCGATCTCGGGGCCGGGTGAGCAGTTCTTC | CASSQDAISGPGEQFF | . | . | TRBJ2-1 | TRBV4-1
TGCAGTGCCCGACAGGGTACTAATGAAAAACTGTTTTTT | CSARQGTNEKLFF | TRBD1 | few | TRBJ1-4 | TRBV20-1
TGCAGCGTTGAAGACAGGGGTTCCTACGAGCAGTACTTC | CSVEDRGSYEQYF | . | many | TRBJ2-7 | TRBV29-1
TGTGCCAGCAGTCCAAGTGTCGGTGGCACTGAAGCTTTCTTT | CASSPSVGGTEAFF | . | once | TRBJ1-1 | TRBV7-9
TGTGCCAGCTCACCGGGGACAGGGGGTCGCGGCTCTGGGGCCAACGTCCTGACTTTC | CASSPGTGGRGSGANVLTF | TRBD1 | . | TRBJ2-6 | TRBV18
TGTGCCAGCAGTTTCGCGAACACCGGGGAGCTGTTTTTT | CASSFANTGELFF | . | many | TRBJ2-2 | TRBV6-2/TRBV6-3
TGCGCCAGCAGCTTTCGAGGGATCTCCCGCCAAGAGACCCAGTACTTC | CASSFRGISRQETQYF | . | . | TRBJ2-5 | TRBV5-1
TGTGCCAGCAGGCCAACGGGGACGGTGAATTATGGCTACACCTTC | CASRPTGTVNYGYTF | . | . | TRBJ1-2 | TRBV6-1